A single sample is the source of the 31 T cell receptor beta chains below, sequenced in a study of beta chain features in type 1 diabetes. Study results and caveats: Type 1 diabetes patients had TCRB CDR3s that were shorter (moderately but significantly so) in all four CD4+ subsets.

These receptors have no known antigen. Sequenced material consisted of expressed TCRB transcripts (all of the isolated RNA was reverse transcribed). Clones were read by immunoSEQ multiplex PCR, and TCRdb kept only the in-frame ones, dropping some. Of about 260,000 clones listed, roughly 24% are singletons. Sample: naive CD4+ T cells from blood. Receptors originate from a woman between 25 and 40 years old with type 1 diabetes.

This clone was detected only a few times. The DNA of the CDR3 is TGTGCCAGCAGTTACACCGCAGGGACAGGGCAAGGCTACACCTTC. Translation gives CASSYTAGTGQGYTF. The rearrangement links TRBV6-5 to TRBJ1-2; 9 bases align to TRBD1. There are 15 residues in the CDR3. Trimming took 2 bases from V and 8 from J; bases not matched to a gene: 9. Germline loops: CDR1 MNHEY, CDR2 SVGAGI.

This chain connects TRBV7-2 to TRBJ2-2, with 8 bases that match TRBD1. J gave up 0 bases and V 5 bases, and 5 bases lay outside the gene matches. Per germline, CDR1 SGHTA and CDR2 FQGNSA. This CDR3 spans 16 amino acids. CDR3 sequence reads: CASSPGQGSNTGELFF. The CDR3 region has the DNA TGTGCCAGCAGCCCCGGACAGGGTTCGAACACCGGGGAGCTGTTTTTT. Full variable domain (missing parts from reference TRBV7-2 and TRBJ2-2): GAGVSQSPSNKVTEKGKDVELRCDPISGHTALYWYRQSLGQGLEFLIYFQGNSAPDKSGLPSDRFSAERTGGSVSTLTIQRTQQEDSAVYLCASSPGQGSNTGELFFGEGSRLTVL.

This chain links TRBV20-1 with TRBJ1-1, with a tentative D call TRBD1 (5 bases). V was cut by 7 bases and J by 5 bases, with 11 bases left in between. Per germline, CDR1 DFQATT and CDR2 SNEGSKA (reference sequence). CDR3 length equals 11 residues. DNA for the CDR3: TGCAGTGTTAGCCGGGGGACTGAAGCTTTCTTT. Translating gives CSVSRGTEAFF.

The rearrangement uses TRBV7-8 and TRBJ1-2; 7 positions agree with TRBD1. Germline V CDR1 and CDR2: SGHVS, FQNEAQ. The CDR3 length is 15 residues. V lost 1 base to trimming and J lost 4 bases; unmatched junction nucleotides: 6. The CDR3 protein is CASSLVTGPGYGYTF. The CDR3 nucleotides are TGTGCCAGCAGCTTAGTGACAGGGCCCGGCTATGGCTACACCTTC.

The chain joins TRBV28 to TRBJ1-1; 8 bases fit TRBD1. This CDR3 has 15 amino acids. The germline CDR1 and CDR2 sequences are MDHEN and SYDVKM. V lost 4 bases to trimming and J lost 4 bases; unmatched junction nucleotides: 8. The chain's CDR3 is CASSSQGAGGTEAFF. In DNA form, the CDR3 reads TGTGCCAGCAGTTCGCAGGGGGCCGGGGGCACTGAAGCTTTCTTT.

This chain links TRBV29-1 with TRBJ2-3; 12 bases match TRBD2. Germline assignment: CDR1 SQVTM and CDR2 ANQGSEA. This CDR3 has 14 residues. V was clipped by 6 bases and J by 6 bases; unmatched bases: 7. The CDR3 DNA follows: TGCAGCGTAGCGACTAGCGGGAGAACTGATACGCAGTATTTT. Its protein is CSVATSGRTDTQYF.

V gene TRBV20-1 combines with J gene TRBJ2-1; no firm D call. V lost 6 bases and J lost 3, with 6 bases in between. This CDR3 is built from 11 residues. Per germline, CDR1 DFQATT and CDR2 SNEGSKA (reference sequence). CDR3 residues: CSASDYNEQFF. CDR3 DNA: TGCAGTGCCAGCGACTACAATGAGCAGTTCTTC.

The V gene is TRBV29-1, the J gene TRBJ2-3; 9 nucleotides match TRBD2. V lost 6 bases, J lost 4 bases, and 11 bases stayed unmatched. Per germline, CDR1 SQVTM and CDR2 ANQGSEA. The CDR3 loop spans 15 amino acids. The CDR3 sequence: CSVTGLALNPDTQYF. CDR3 sequence (DNA): TGCAGCGTGACCGGACTAGCGCTAAACCCAGATACGCAGTATTTT.

The chain has TRBV9 and TRBJ2-1; 7 positions agree with TRBD2. The CDR3 is made up of 16 amino acids. Germline assignment: CDR1 SGDLS and CDR2 YYNGEE. Trimming removed 2 bases from V and 7 bases from J; junction bases left unmatched: 12. In DNA, the CDR3 is TGTGCCAGCAGCGTTGGTGGCGGGAGACTTGAGAATGAGCAGTTCTTC. Translating it yields CASSVGGGRLENEQFF.

This clone was observed a few times. The chain links TRBV4-1 to TRBJ2-7, with 9 bases lining up with TRBD1. Germline V gene lookup returns CDR1 MGHRA and CDR2 YSYEKL. The CDR3 sequence is 15 residues long. V shed 1 base, J shed 3 bases, and the junction held 4 bases outside the gene matches. CDR3 sequence: CASSQVSGQGYEQYF. The CDR3 coding sequence is TGCGCCAGCAGCCAAGTATCGGGACAGGGCTACGAGCAGTACTTC.

This clone was seen only a few times. The chain uses TRBV10-3 and TRBJ2-1; D may be TRBD2 (5 bases). The CDR3 runs 13 residues. Germline V lookup: CDR1 ENHRY, CDR2 SYGVKD. V shed 7 bases and J shed 0 bases, with 7 bases lying between them. The CDR3, as DNA: TGTGCCATCACACGGGGCTCCTACAATGAGCAGTTCTTC. Its protein is CAITRGSYNEQFF.

V is TRBV11-1 and J is TRBJ2-5, with 7 bases that match TRBD2. This CDR3 is built from 13 residues. Germline-derived CDR1 and CDR2 are SGHAT and FQDESV (reference sequence). V shed 5 bases and J 2 bases; nucleotides not matched to a gene: 2. The CDR3 DNA sequence: TGTGCCAGCAGCCGAGCGGGACAAGAGACCCAGTACTTC. This sequence encodes CASSRAGQETQYF.

The chain recombines TRBV30 with TRBJ1-1; D not resolved. Germline CDR1 GTSNPN, CDR2 SVGIG (reference sequence). The length of the CDR3 is 13 residues. Trimming removed 0 bases at V and 3 bases at J, with 8 bases between. The CDR3 bases are TGTGCCTGGAGTGTACGGCGGGACACTGAAGCTTTCTTT. It yields the protein CAWSVRRDTEAFF.

This chain uses TRBV18 with TRBJ1-1; D possibly corresponds to TRBD1 (5 bases). Trimming left V 3 bases short and J 0 bases short, with 11 bases between. The CDR3 runs to 15 residues. From germline, CDR1 is KGHSH and CDR2 LQKENI. The CDR3 reads CASSPGLIMNTEAFF. CDR3 DNA: TGTGCCAGCTCACCGGGACTGATCATGAACACTGAAGCTTTCTTT.

The chain is built from TRBV7-2 and TRBJ2-2, with D tentatively TRBD2 (6 bases). V lost 5 bases and J lost 4, with 14 bases in between. The CDR3 consists of 15 residues. The V gene's germline CDR1 is SGHTA and CDR2 FQGNSA. CDR3 in amino acids: CASSVLSGRTGELFF. In DNA, the CDR3 is TGTGCCAGCAGCGTACTAAGCGGGCGCACCGGGGAGCTGTTTTTT.

V is TRBV5-8 and J is TRBJ2-1, with 12 bases that match TRBD2. The V gene end was trimmed by 3 bases and the J gene end by 0 bases; junction bases not matched to a gene: 1. CDR1 and CDR2 (germline): SGHTS, YDEGEE. The CDR3 runs to 16 residues. CDR3 coding DNA: TGTGCCAGCAGCTCGGGACTAGCGGGCTCCTACAATGAGCAGTTCTTC. Its translation: CASSSGLAGSYNEQFF.

The rearrangement uses TRBV2 and TRBJ2-3, with 7 nucleotides matching TRBD2. Looked up from germline, CDR1 is SNHLY and CDR2 is FYNNEI. This CDR3 contains 15 residues. Germline trimming cut 6 bases from V and 2 bases from J; bases unmatched to any gene: 8. The CDR3 bases are TGTGCCAGCAGCGTAGGCGGGGGAGACACAGATACGCAGTATTTT. It codes for CASSVGGGDTDTQYF.

There are a few counts of this clone. The chain uses TRBV23-1 and TRBJ1-2; D perhaps matches TRBD1 (5 bases). TRBV23-1 is an ORF, with its function uncertain. The V end was cut by 4 bases, the J end by 4 bases, with 10 bases between. The CDR3 runs 13 residues. The CDR3 sequence is CASSRRGSYGYTF. CDR3 bases: TGCGCCAGCAGTCGGAGGGGATCCTATGGCTACACCTTC.

This clone was observed a few times. The chain links TRBV28 to TRBJ2-7; TRBD1 is a possible D gene (5 bases). V lost 5 bases and J 2 bases, leaving 13 bases between the germline ends. The CDR3 runs to 14 residues. Germline V CDR1 and CDR2: MDHEN, SYDVKM. CDR3 DNA: TGTGCCAGCAGTCAGGGCCTCCGGCCCTACGAGCAGTACTTC. Its protein product is CASSQGLRPYEQYF. The full variable domain, in which reference TRBV28 and TRBJ2-7 provide the parts outside the CDR3, is DVKVTQSSRYLVKRTGEKVFLECVQDMDHENMFWYRQDPGLGLRLIYFSYDVKMKEKGDIPEGYSVSREKKERFSLILESASTNQTSMYLCASSQGLRPYEQYFGPGTRLTVT.

J is TRBJ1-4 and V is TRBV15; D is ambiguous. Trimming left V 1 base short and J 7 bases short, with 4 bases between. The CDR3 length is 12 residues. Germline V CDR1 and CDR2: LNHNV, YYDKDF (reference sequence). For the CDR3, the DNA is TGTGCCACCAGCAGAGCTCCTGAAAAACTGTTTTTT. It yields the protein CATSRAPEKLFF.

CDR3 residues: CASSLPGQNYGYTF. The CDR3 DNA is TGTGCCAGCAGCTTGCCGGGACAGAACTATGGCTACACCTTC. The chain links TRBV5-4 to TRBJ1-2, with 7 bases matching TRBD1. Per the germline V gene, CDR1 is SGHNT and CDR2 is YYREEE (reference sequence). The CDR3 sequence is 14 residues long. J was trimmed by 2 bases and V by 1 base; bases with no gene match: 2.

The chain uses TRBV30 and TRBJ1-2; D is unclear. Trimming took off 0 bases at V and 4 bases at J, with 15 bases between the two ends. The CDR3 is made up of 15 amino acids. Germline V gives CDR1 GTSNPN, CDR2 SVGIG (reference sequence). The CDR3 DNA reads as TGTGCCTGGAGTGTTATCCTAACCCGTGGCTATGGCTACACCTTC. Amino acids: CAWSVILTRGYGYTF.

This clone was counted only a few times. V is TRBV7-2 and J is TRBJ1-1; D unresolved. Germline V gives CDR1 SGHTA, CDR2 FQGNSA. V lost 3 bases to trimming and J lost 0 bases, with 5 bases between them. The CDR3 has 13 residues. The CDR3 region is CASSFSMNTEAFF. The CDR3 DNA reads TGTGCCAGCAGCTTTTCCATGAACACTGAAGCTTTCTTT.

A few counts support this clone. This chain uses TRBV29-1 with TRBJ1-4; possible D gene TRBD1, 6 bases. The CDR3 loop spans 13 amino acids. Germline V gene sequence: CDR1 SQVTM, CDR2 ANQGSEA. Trimming shortened V by 4 bases and J by 7 bases, and 13 bases separated the two germline ends. The chain's CDR3 is CSVVAGETEKLFF. The CDR3, as DNA: TGCAGCGTTGTGGCAGGGGAGACTGAAAAACTGTTTTTT.

The chain links TRBV5-1 to TRBJ1-1; 8 nucleotides agree with TRBD1. This CDR3 contains 11 residues. The trim removed 4 bases at V and 11 bases at J, leaving 4 bases unmatched. The germline gives CDR1 SGHRS, CDR2 YFSETQ. The CDR3 coding sequence is TGCGCCAGCAGCAAGGACAGGGCCGCTTTCTTT. Its translation: CASSKDRAAFF.

This clone showed up just a few times. The V gene is TRBV5-4, the J gene TRBJ2-5; 10 bases match TRBD2. The CDR3 has 16 amino acids. J lost 5 bases, V lost 5 bases, and 12 bases had no gene match. The germline V gene has CDR1 SGHNT and CDR2 YYREEE (reference sequence). The CDR3 region is CASRRPSGSTRETQYF. The CDR3 DNA is TGTGCCAGCAGACGACCTAGCGGGAGCACAAGGGAGACCCAGTACTTC.

This clone was seen a handful of times. V gene TRBV28 combines with J gene TRBJ2-7; 9 nucleotides match TRBD1. CDR1 and CDR2 from the germline V gene are MDHEN and SYDVKM. This CDR3 comprises 13 residues. J gave up 7 bases and V 2 bases, and 3 bases lay outside the gene matches. The CDR3 loop is CASSLTGGGEQYF. The CDR3 nucleotides read TGTGCCAGCAGTTTAACAGGGGGCGGAGAGCAGTACTTC.

The sample holds a few counts of this clone. This sequence joins TRBV27 and TRBJ2-6; no clear D gene. With 7 bases removed from V and 1 base from J, the gap between germline ends came to 5 bases. Germline values: CDR1 MNHEY, CDR2 SMNVEV (reference sequence). There are 13 residues in the CDR3. The CDR3 nucleotides read TGTGCCAGCACTAGGTCTGGGGCCAACGTCCTGACTTTC. Translating it yields CASTRSGANVLTF.

V usage is TRBV7-2 and J usage is TRBJ2-1, with D possibly being TRBD1 (6 bases). Germline CDR1 and CDR2: SGHTA and FQGNSA. The CDR3 is 12 amino acids. The ends were cut back, 5 bases at V and 9 bases at J, with 11 bases in the middle. CDR3 residues: CASSQLGGEQFF. The DNA for the CDR3 is TGTGCCAGCAGCCAACTAGGGGGTGAGCAGTTCTTC.

The chain links TRBV5-4 to TRBJ2-1; TRBD2 matches 12 bases. The CDR3 totals 16 residues. From germline, CDR1 is SGHNT and CDR2 YYREEE (reference sequence). V shed 0 bases and J 9 bases; nucleotides not matched to a gene: 7. The CDR3 reads CASSLVLAGGPGEQFF. The DNA of the CDR3 is TGTGCCAGCAGCTTGGTTCTAGCGGGAGGGCCGGGTGAGCAGTTCTTC.

This clone was seen more than once but under ten times. The CDR3 coding sequence is TGCGCCAGCAGCTTGGGGGGGCTTCGGAACGAGCAGTACTTC. Its translation: CASSLGGLRNEQYF. The chain is built from TRBV5-1 and TRBJ2-7; a weak D match, TRBD1 (6 bases). V dropped 0 bases and J dropped 5 bases, with 12 bases sitting between them. The CDR3 extends over 14 amino acids. CDR1 and CDR2 from the germline V gene are SGHRS and YFSETQ. Full variable domain (missing parts from reference TRBV5-1 and TRBJ2-7): KAGVTQTPRYLIKTRGQQVTLSCSPISGHRSVSWYQQTPGQGLQFLFEYFSETQRNKGNFPGRFSGRQFSNSRSEMNVSTLELGDSALYLCASSLGGLRNEQYFGPGTRLTVT.